Below, one TCR beta chain is given with its context. The antigen remains undetermined. The sample is drawn from a study of CXCR3-negative and CXCR3-positive naive CD8 T cells. Study conclusions and caveats: In CXCR3-positive naive cells, the TRB CDR3s were more hydrophobic than in CXCR3-negative naive cells. Diversity ran similarly high across both naive subsets but far lower in memory CD8+ cells. Naive CXCR3-positive and CXCR3-negative cells shared similar TRBV-TRBJ usage, unlike memory cells.

This CDR3 contains 14 residues. With UMI labels, 5' RACE was used to prepare the TRB cDNA libraries. TCRdb re-called the 5' RACE reads; every CDR3 protein appears as one record, without DNA. This sample's table has approximately 96,000 distinct CDR3 sequences. The receptor was derived from a human donor in good health. Some clones in this sample may be carry-over from other donors' samples. The J gene is TRBJ2-5, the V gene TRBV21-1; TCRdb reports TRBD1, a call that lacks DNA to check it against. TRBV21-1 is a pseudogene locus. Sequenced input: naive CXCR3+ CD8+ T cells from blood. Regarding subset: CD45RO-CCR7+CD27+CD95- naive CD8+ T cells expressing CXCR3 (TNR3+). This CDR3 is CALSAGQGQETQYF.